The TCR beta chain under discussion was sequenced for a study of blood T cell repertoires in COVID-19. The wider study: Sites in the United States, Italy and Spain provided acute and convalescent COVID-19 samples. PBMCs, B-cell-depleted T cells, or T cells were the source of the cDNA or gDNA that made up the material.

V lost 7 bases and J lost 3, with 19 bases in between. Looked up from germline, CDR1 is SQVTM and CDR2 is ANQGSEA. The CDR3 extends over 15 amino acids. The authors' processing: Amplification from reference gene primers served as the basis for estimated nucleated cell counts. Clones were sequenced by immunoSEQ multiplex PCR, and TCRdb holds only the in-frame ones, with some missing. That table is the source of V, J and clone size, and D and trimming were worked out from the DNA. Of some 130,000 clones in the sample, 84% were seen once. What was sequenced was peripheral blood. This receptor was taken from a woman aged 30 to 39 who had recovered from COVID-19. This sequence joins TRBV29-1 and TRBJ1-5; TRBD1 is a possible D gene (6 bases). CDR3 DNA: TGCAGCGGGTTACAGGGTAGAGTGGACAATCAGCCCCAGCATTTT. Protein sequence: CSGLQGRVDNQPQHF. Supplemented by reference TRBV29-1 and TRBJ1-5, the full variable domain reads SAVISQKPSRDICQRGTSLTIQCQVDSQVTMMFWYRQQPGQSLTLIATANQGSEATYESGFVIDKFPISRPNLTFSTLTVSNMSPEDSSIYLCSGLQGRVDNQPQHFGDGTRLSIL.